These 25 T cell receptor beta chains came from one sample sequenced in a study of radiotherapy plus CTLA-4 blockade in lung cancer. Sequenced by immunoSEQ multiplex PCR; TCRdb stores in-frame clones only, minus some. This table has fewer than 100,000 clones, around 81% appearing once. Sequences were derived from peripheral blood, sampled from a patient treated with radiotherapy plus ipilimumab. The receptors stem from a human donor with non-small cell lung cancer whose response to radiotherapy plus ipilimumab could not be evaluated. Some clones in this sample may be carry-over from other donors' samples.

CDR3 residues: CAISESGRGQGVSSYNEQFF. CDR3 nucleotide sequence: TGTGCCATCAGTGAGTCGGGCAGGGGGCAGGGGGTAAGCTCCTACAATGAGCAGTTCTTC. The chain combines TRBV10-3 with TRBJ2-1; 8 nucleotides agree with TRBD1. The V gene end was trimmed by 0 bases and the J gene end by 0 bases; junction bases not matched to a gene: 13. Germline assignment: CDR1 ENHRY and CDR2 SYGVKD. CDR3 length: 20 amino acids.

This clone has more than one count but fewer than ten. This chain joins TRBV2 and TRBJ2-2, with 9 nucleotides matching TRBD1. Looked up from germline, CDR1 is SNHLY and CDR2 is FYNNEI. V shed 7 bases and J 6 bases; nucleotides not matched to a gene: 6. The CDR3 totals 14 residues. CDR3 loop: CASTTGQGSGELFF. The CDR3 region has the DNA TGTGCCAGCACTACGGGACAGGGATCCGGGGAGCTGTTTTTT.

The chain has TRBV11-3 and TRBJ2-2; the match to TRBD1 covers 11 bases. CDR1 SGHNT and CDR2 YENEEA come from the germline V gene. The V segment lost 5 bases and the J segment 5 bases; nucleotides outside the gene matches: 4. The CDR3 contains 15 residues. The CDR3 region has the DNA TGTGCCAGCAGCAGGGACAGGGGGAGGACCGGGGAGCTGTTTTTT. The encoded protein is CASSRDRGRTGELFF.

The chain is built from TRBV29-1 and TRBJ2-1; the match to TRBD2 covers 9 bases. There are 17 residues in the CDR3. V was clipped by 3 bases and J by 0 bases; unmatched bases: 9. CDR1 and CDR2 (germline): SQVTM, ANQGSEA. The CDR3: CSVDGPSGVRSYNEQFF. CDR3 DNA sequence: TGCAGCGTTGACGGGCCTAGCGGGGTTCGCTCCTACAATGAGCAGTTCTTC.

The chain is built from TRBV5-1 and TRBJ2-2; 8 positions match TRBD2. From germline, CDR1 is SGHRS and CDR2 YFSETQ. With V trimmed by 0 bases and J by 3 bases, 1 base remained unmatched. The CDR3 contains 15 residues. CDR3 loop: CASSLGAGDTGELFF. CDR3 coding DNA: TGCGCCAGCAGCTTGGGAGCGGGGGACACCGGGGAGCTGTTTTTT.

The genes are TRBV5-1 and TRBJ2-7; 7 bases agree with TRBD1. There are 14 residues in the CDR3. The V and J ends lost 3 bases and 6 bases, in that order; junction bases with no gene match: 9. Germline values: CDR1 SGHRS, CDR2 YFSETQ. The CDR3: CASSWPGQEAEQYF. CDR3 bases: TGCGCCAGCAGCTGGCCCGGACAGGAGGCCGAGCAGTACTTC.

The chain employs TRBV5-6 and TRBJ2-2; D unresolved. The CDR3 spans 13 residues. Trimming removed 1 base from V and 4 bases from J, with 5 bases in between. Germline V gene lookup returns CDR1 SGHDT and CDR2 YYEEEE. The CDR3 spells CASSLRLTGELFF. For the CDR3, the DNA is TGTGCCAGCAGCTTGCGTCTCACCGGGGAGCTGTTTTTT.

This chain joins TRBV7-2 and TRBJ2-5; D uncertain. Germline V gene lookup returns CDR1 SGHTA and CDR2 FQGNSA. The CDR3 covers 14 residues. V was cut by 6 bases and J by 5 bases, with 16 bases left in between. CDR3 sequence reads: CASSYGVAAETQYF. The CDR3, as DNA: TGTGCCAGCAGTTACGGAGTCGCAGCGGAGACCCAGTACTTC.

This chain connects TRBV28 to TRBJ2-5, with 11 positions matching TRBD1. Germline V gene data show CDR1 as MDHEN and CDR2 as SYDVKM. This CDR3 is 15 amino acids long. V was pared by 5 bases and J by 4 bases, with 6 bases of the junction left unmatched. CDR3 DNA: TGTGCCAGCAGTCCTTGGACAGGGGGCAGAGAGACCCAGTACTTC. The encoded protein is CASSPWTGGRETQYF. Full variable domain (remainder filled in from reference TRBV28 and TRBJ2-5): DVKVTQSSRYLVKRTGEKVFLECVQDMDHENMFWYRQDPGLGLRLIYFSYDVKMKEKGDIPEGYSVSREKKERFSLILESASTNQTSMYLCASSPWTGGRETQYFGPGTRLLVL.

The rearrangement joins TRBV6-5 to TRBJ2-1; tentative D call: TRBD1 (6 bases). The ends were cut back, 2 bases at V and 8 bases at J, with 13 bases in the middle. This CDR3 has 14 amino acids. Looked up from germline, CDR1 is MNHEY and CDR2 is SVGAGI. The CDR3 nucleotides read TGTGCCAGCAGTTACAGAACTAGGGGGTATGAGCAGTTCTTC. The encoded protein is CASSYRTRGYEQFF.

This clone was counted a few times. The chain links TRBV27 to TRBJ1-5, with unresolved D. The CDR3 is 15 amino acids. V gave up 6 bases and J gave up 2 bases, with 14 bases separating them. Germline V gene lookup returns CDR1 MNHEY and CDR2 SMNVEV (reference sequence). CDR3 sequence reads: CASSYRPEGNQPQHF. CDR3 DNA: TGTGCCAGCAGCTATAGGCCTGAGGGCAATCAGCCCCAGCATTTT.

The chain couples TRBV4-1 to TRBJ2-1; 10 nucleotides match TRBD2. V lost 2 bases to trimming and J lost 3 bases; unmatched junction nucleotides: 1. The CDR3 totals 15 residues. CDR1 MGHRA and CDR2 YSYEKL come from the germline V gene. Written as DNA, the CDR3 is TGCGCCAGCAGCCAAAGCGGGGGGGTCTACAATGAGCAGTTCTTC. Amino acid sequence: CASSQSGGVYNEQFF.

This clone has a handful of counts. The chain has TRBV6-4 and TRBJ1-6, with 9 bases lining up with TRBD1. Germline CDR1 MRHNA, CDR2 SNTAGT. Trimming took 4 bases from V and 9 from J; bases not matched to a gene: 7. The CDR3 covers 15 residues. CDR3 in DNA: TGTGCCAGCAGTGGATGGACAGGGGATTGTTCACCCCTCCACTTT. Its translation is CASSGWTGDCSPLHF.

In this sample, this clone turned up once. The chain joins TRBV15 to TRBJ2-3; D is possibly TRBD1 (6 bases). The CDR3 runs 15 residues. The germline V gene encodes CDR1 LNHNV and CDR2 YYDKDF (reference sequence). Trimming stripped 0 bases from V and 6 bases from J, with 13 bases between. This chain's CDR3 is CATSRDRGVGDTQYF. The CDR3 DNA is TGTGCCACCAGCAGAGACAGGGGAGTGGGGGATACGCAGTATTTT.

V usage is TRBV5-6 and J usage is TRBJ1-3; D is ambiguous. The length of the CDR3 is 14 residues. Germline values: CDR1 SGHDT, CDR2 YYEEEE. The V and J ends lost 1 base and 0 bases respectively, with 5 bases between them. CDR3 region: CASSLPSSGNTIYF. CDR3 nucleotides: TGTGCCAGCAGCTTGCCGAGCTCTGGAAACACCATATATTTT. The full variable domain, rest sourced from reference TRBV5-6 and TRBJ1-3, is DAGVTQSPTHLIKTRGQQVTLRCSPKSGHDTVSWYQQALGQGPQFIFQYYEEEERQRGNFPDRFSGHQFPNYSSELNVNALLLGDSALYLCASSLPSSGNTIYFGEGSWLTVV.

This sequence joins TRBV29-1 and TRBJ2-2; 11 bases fit TRBD1. The CDR3 loop spans 15 amino acids. V lost 4 bases and J lost 6; bases outside the gene matches: 7. CDR1 is SQVTM and CDR2 is ANQGSEA in the germline V gene. This CDR3 reads CSVGRGTGGSGELFF. In DNA form, the CDR3 reads TGCAGCGTTGGGCGGGGGACAGGGGGTTCCGGGGAGCTGTTTTTT.

As to this clone: The germline gene is not matched at one end of the junction; a read error may be the cause. The chain is built from TRBV4-1 and TRBJ1-6; D not resolved. Germline assignment: CDR1 MGHRA and CDR2 YSYEKL. The CDR3 is made up of 13 amino acids. The CDR3 region has the DNA TGTGCCAGCAGCCAAGTGGCTAATTCACCCCTCCACTTT. This sequence encodes CASSQVANSPLHF.

The chain employs TRBV7-2 and TRBJ2-3; 7 bases agree with TRBD1. This CDR3 spans 15 amino acids. Unmatched junction bases numbered 11, after V lost 5 bases and J lost 6 bases. The germline CDR1 and CDR2 sequences are SGHTA and FQGNSA. The CDR3 is CASSARDRPTDTQYF. CDR3 nucleotides: TGTGCCAGCAGCGCCCGGGACAGACCCACGGATACGCAGTATTTT.

The V and J genes are TRBV6-5 and TRBJ2-2, with 8 bases identical to TRBD1. Looked up from germline, CDR1 is MNHEY and CDR2 is SVGAGI. This CDR3 comprises 15 residues. J gave up 8 bases and V 5 bases, and 10 bases lay outside the gene matches. CDR3 nucleotides: TGTGCCAGCAGTCATCAACAGGGGGTCGTAGGGGAGCTGTTTTTT. It is translated as CASSHQQGVVGELFF.

J is TRBJ1-3 and V is TRBV19; no clear D gene. Germline-derived CDR1 and CDR2 are LNHDA and SQIVND (reference sequence). V was shortened by 5 bases and J by 4 bases, with 12 bases between the two germline ends. The CDR3 has 14 amino acids. CDR3 coding DNA: TGTGCCAGTAGTGCCGGGGATGCAGGAAACACCATATATTTT. Amino acids: CASSAGDAGNTIYF.

This chain uses TRBV27 with TRBJ1-4; 7 positions agree with TRBD1. The CDR3 loop spans 12 amino acids. V dropped 8 bases and J dropped 7; count of bases not matched to a gene: 4. Germline lookup yields CDR1 MNHEY and CDR2 SMNVEV (reference sequence). CDR3 in amino acids: CASRGGLEKLFF. The CDR3 DNA reads TGTGCCAGCCGAGGGGGCCTTGAAAAACTGTTTTTT. The full variable domain, completed using reference TRBV27 and TRBJ1-4, is EAQVTQNPRYLITVTGKKLTVTCSQNMNHEYMSWYRQDPGLGLRQIYYSMNVEVTDKGDVPEGYKVSRKEKRNFPLILESPSPNQTSLYFCASRGGLEKLFFGSGTQLSVL.

This clone has just a few counts. The genes are TRBV18 and TRBJ2-7, with D possibly being TRBD1 (6 bases). Trimming stripped 3 bases from V and 3 bases from J, with 9 bases between. The CDR3 totals 13 residues. Germline values: CDR1 KGHSH, CDR2 LQKENI. The chain's CDR3 is CASSPLDSYEQYF. CDR3 in DNA: TGTGCCAGCTCACCTTTGGACAGCTACGAGCAGTACTTC.

A note on this clone: Different DNA sequences within this sample yield the same CDR3. The rearrangement uses TRBV5-1 and TRBJ2-5; TRBD1 agrees at 11 bases. Germline CDR1 is SGHRS and CDR2 is YFSETQ. The length of the CDR3 is 16 residues. J was trimmed by 1 base and V by 0 bases; bases with no gene match: 2. This CDR3 reads CASSLGGTGGQETQYF. CDR3 nucleotide sequence: TGCGCCAGCAGCTTGGGCGGGACAGGGGGCCAAGAGACCCAGTACTTC.

The chain recombines TRBV5-1 with TRBJ1-4, with D perhaps matching TRBD1 (5 bases). Trimming removed 0 bases from V and 8 bases from J, with 17 bases in between. Germline CDR1 is SGHRS and CDR2 is YFSETQ. CDR3 length: 16 residues. CDR3 region: CASSLVGGVVGEKLFF. In nucleotides, the CDR3 is TGCGCCAGCAGCTTGGTCGGGGGTGTGGTCGGCGAAAAACTGTTTTTT.

The V call is TRBV19, the J call TRBJ2-3, with D possibly matching TRBD1 (5 bases). V was shortened by 9 bases and J by 2 bases, with 12 bases between the two germline ends. Germline V gene sequence: CDR1 LNHDA, CDR2 SQIVND (reference sequence). The CDR3 totals 13 residues. DNA of the CDR3: TGTGCCAGCGTCGACAGAGCCACAGATACGCAGTATTTT. It codes for CASVDRATDTQYF.